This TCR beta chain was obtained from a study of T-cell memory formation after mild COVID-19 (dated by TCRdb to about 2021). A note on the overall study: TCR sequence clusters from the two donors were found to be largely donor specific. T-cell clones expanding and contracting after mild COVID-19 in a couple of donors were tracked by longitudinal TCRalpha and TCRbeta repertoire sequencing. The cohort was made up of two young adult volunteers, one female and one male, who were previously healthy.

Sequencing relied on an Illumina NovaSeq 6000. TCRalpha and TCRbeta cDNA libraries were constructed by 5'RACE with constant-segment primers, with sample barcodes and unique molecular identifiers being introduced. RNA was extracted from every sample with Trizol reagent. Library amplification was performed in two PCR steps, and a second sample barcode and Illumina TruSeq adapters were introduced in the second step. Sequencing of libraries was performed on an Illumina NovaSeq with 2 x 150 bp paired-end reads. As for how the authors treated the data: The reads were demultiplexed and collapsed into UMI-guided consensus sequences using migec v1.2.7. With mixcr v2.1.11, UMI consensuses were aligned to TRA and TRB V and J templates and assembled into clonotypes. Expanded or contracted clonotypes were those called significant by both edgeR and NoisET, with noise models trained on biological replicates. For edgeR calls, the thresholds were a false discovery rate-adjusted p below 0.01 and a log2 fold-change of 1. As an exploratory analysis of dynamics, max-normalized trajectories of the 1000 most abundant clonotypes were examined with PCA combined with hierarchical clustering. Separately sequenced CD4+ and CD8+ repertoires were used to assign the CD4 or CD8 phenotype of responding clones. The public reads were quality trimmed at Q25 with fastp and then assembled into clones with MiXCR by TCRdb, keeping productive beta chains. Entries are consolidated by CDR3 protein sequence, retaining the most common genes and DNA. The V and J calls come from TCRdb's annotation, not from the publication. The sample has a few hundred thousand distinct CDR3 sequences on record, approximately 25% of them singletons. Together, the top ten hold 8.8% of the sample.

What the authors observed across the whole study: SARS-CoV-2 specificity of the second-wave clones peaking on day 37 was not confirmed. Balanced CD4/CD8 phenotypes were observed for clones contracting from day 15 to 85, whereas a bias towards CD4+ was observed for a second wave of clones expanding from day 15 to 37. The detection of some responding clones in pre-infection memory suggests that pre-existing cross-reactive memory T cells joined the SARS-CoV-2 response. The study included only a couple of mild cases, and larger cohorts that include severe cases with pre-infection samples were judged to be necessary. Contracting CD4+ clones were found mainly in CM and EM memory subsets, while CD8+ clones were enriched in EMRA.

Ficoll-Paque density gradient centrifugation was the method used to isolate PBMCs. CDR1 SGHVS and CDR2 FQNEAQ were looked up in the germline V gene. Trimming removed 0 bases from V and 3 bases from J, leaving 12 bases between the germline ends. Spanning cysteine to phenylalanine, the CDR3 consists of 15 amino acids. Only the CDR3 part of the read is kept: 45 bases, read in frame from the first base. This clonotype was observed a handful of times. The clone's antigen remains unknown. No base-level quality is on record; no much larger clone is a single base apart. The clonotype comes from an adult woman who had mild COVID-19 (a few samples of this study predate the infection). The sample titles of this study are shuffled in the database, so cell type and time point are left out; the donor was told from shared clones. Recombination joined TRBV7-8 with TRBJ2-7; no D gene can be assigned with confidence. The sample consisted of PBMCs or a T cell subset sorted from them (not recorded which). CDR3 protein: CASSLARVSLYEQYF. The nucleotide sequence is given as TGTGCCAGCAGCTTAGCGCGTGTATCTCTCTACGAGCAGTACTTC.